The next 26 T cell receptor beta chains were all read from a single sample in a study of human T cells and chemical hapten exposure. TCRdb re-called the RACE reads through MiXCR, storing one row per CDR3 protein. The sample consists of 370,000 or so distinct CDR3 sequences, nearly 5% of them appearing once. The time point denotes: patch test 1, 2 weeks after DPC sensitization. Treatment of the sample: therapeutic diphenylcyclopropenone sensitization with weekly scalp DPC. The source was whole blood, collected in connection with sensitization to the hapten diphenylcyclopropenone (DPC). These receptors all stem from a woman between 45 and 65 years old with alopecia areata. Some clones in this sample may be carry-over from other donors' samples.

The genes are TRBV28 and TRBJ2-1; tentatively, D is TRBD1 (6 bases). Germline V gene data show CDR1 as MDHEN and CDR2 as SYDVKM. The V end was cut by 8 bases, the J end by 7 bases, with 18 bases between. This CDR3 is 14 amino acids long. The CDR3 spells CASGGQGVVNEQFF. The CDR3 DNA reads TGTGCCAGCGGGGGCCAGGGTGTTGTTAATGAGCAGTTCTTC.

This clonotype was counted between two and nine times. The genes are TRBV20-1 and TRBJ1-1, with TRBD1 matching 7 bases. Germline V gene sequence: CDR1 DFQATT, CDR2 SNEGSKA (reference sequence). The CDR3 spans 14 residues. The V and J ends lost 3 bases and 2 bases, in that order; junction bases with no gene match: 6. The CDR3 sequence is CSARGGGPNTEAFF. As DNA, the CDR3 is TGCAGTGCTAGGGGAGGGGGCCCTAACACTGAAGCTTTCTTT.

This clonotype has just a few counts. This sequence joins TRBV20-1 and TRBJ2-7, with D possibly being TRBD2 (5 bases). V lost 5 bases, J lost 1 base, and 18 bases lay in between. CDR3 length: 15 amino acids. CDR1 is DFQATT and CDR2 is SNEGSKA in the germline V gene (reference sequence). Here the CDR3 DNA reads TGCAGTGCTCCCTTTCCTGGACTGGTTTCCTACGAGCAGTACTTC. Translated, it gives CSAPFPGLVSYEQYF.

The table lists this clonotype with many counts. CDR3 DNA sequence: TGTGCCAGCAGCTTGGGGACAGGGCTCTATGGCTACACCTTC. This codes for CASSLGTGLYGYTF. The chain has TRBV5-5 and TRBJ1-2; 8 bases are shared with TRBD1. This CDR3 spans 14 amino acids. The germline CDR1 and CDR2 sequences are SGHKS and YYEKEE (reference sequence). With V trimmed by 0 bases and J by 4 bases, 2 bases remained unmatched.

This clonotype was observed at least ten times. The chain joins TRBV28 to TRBJ1-5; 8 bases map to TRBD1. CDR3 length equals 17 residues. Looked up from germline, CDR1 is MDHEN and CDR2 is SYDVKM. Trimming cost V 5 bases and J 4 bases; bases outside gene matches: 13. CDR3 sequence reads: CASSLMADRDPNQPQHF. CDR3 in DNA: TGTGCCAGCAGTCTCATGGCGGACAGGGACCCAAATCAGCCCCAGCATTTT.

The sample holds a few counts of this clonotype. The J gene is TRBJ2-7, the V gene TRBV3-1; D not resolved. Germline V gene data show CDR1 as LGHDT and CDR2 as YNNKEL (reference sequence). The CDR3 contains 14 residues. Trimming pared 1 base from V and 7 bases from J, leaving 14 bases between. CDR3 region: CASSQGPRVREQYF. CDR3 nucleotide sequence: TGTGCCAGCAGCCAAGGTCCCCGCGTGCGGGAGCAGTACTTC.

The chain links TRBV29-1 to TRBJ1-2; the match to TRBD1 covers 8 bases. Germline V gene sequence: CDR1 SQVTM, CDR2 ANQGSEA. J was trimmed by 0 bases and V by 4 bases; bases with no gene match: 4. This CDR3 contains 14 residues. The CDR3 spells CSVGGQGANYGYTF. For the CDR3, the DNA is TGCAGCGTTGGAGGACAGGGAGCTAACTATGGCTACACCTTC.

This clonotype was detected a few times. The chain links TRBV7-2 to TRBJ2-1, with a possible D match to TRBD1 (5 bases). The CDR3 covers 11 residues. Germline loops: CDR1 SGHTA, CDR2 FQGNSA. V shed 4 bases and J shed 10 bases, with 8 bases lying between them. The CDR3 region is CASSSRQEQFF. In nucleotides, the CDR3 is TGTGCCAGCAGCTCGAGACAGGAGCAGTTCTTC.

This clonotype appeared many times. The chain combines TRBV11-2 with TRBJ1-4, with D tentatively TRBD1 (6 bases). This CDR3 is 15 amino acids long. V was clipped by 3 bases and J by 3 bases, with 11 bases between them. The V gene's germline CDR1 is SGHAT and CDR2 FQNNGV. The CDR3 DNA is TGTGCCAGCAGCTTCATGTGGGGGCCTAATGAAAAACTGTTTTTT. Its translation: CASSFMWGPNEKLFF.

The sample holds many counts of this clonotype. The genes are TRBV12-3 or TRBV12-4 and TRBJ2-1; 9 bases are shared with TRBD1. The CDR3 is 15 amino acids. After removal of 6 bases from V and 6 bases from J, the junction contained 9 bases not matched to a gene. The CDR3 is CASRAPGQGLNEQFF. CDR3 DNA sequence: TGTGCCAGCAGAGCGCCGGGACAGGGACTCAATGAGCAGTTCTTC.

This clonotype turned up a few times. The chain uses TRBV11-2 and TRBJ2-1; the match to TRBD2 covers 10 bases. This CDR3 comprises 16 residues. Germline values: CDR1 SGHAT, CDR2 FQNNGV. Unmatched junction bases numbered 14, after V lost 5 bases and J lost 10 bases. The CDR3 bases are TGTGCCAGCAGCGCCTTGGAGGCTAGCGGGAGAGAGGAGCAGTTCTTC. The encoded protein is CASSALEASGREEQFF.

The chain couples TRBV20-1 to TRBJ2-1, with 8 bases identical to TRBD2. Trimming cost V 7 bases and J 2 bases; bases outside gene matches: 13. The CDR3 extends over 16 amino acids. Germline V gene data show CDR1 as DFQATT and CDR2 as SNEGSKA (reference sequence). The CDR3 sequence is CSVHDLSGETYNEQFF. The CDR3 DNA reads TGCAGTGTTCACGACCTTAGCGGGGAGACCTACAATGAGCAGTTCTTC.

This clonotype was observed at least ten times. J is TRBJ1-2 and V is TRBV9, with TRBD1 identical over 12 bases. The V and J ends lost 4 bases and 6 bases, in that order; junction bases with no gene match: 7. Germline CDR1 reads SGDLS; CDR2 reads YYNGEE. CDR3 length: 15 amino acids. The CDR3, as DNA: TGTGCCAGCAGCATCGGGACAGGGGGCGCAGATGGCTACACCTTC. Protein product: CASSIGTGGADGYTF.

At least ten counts were recorded for this clonotype. The chain joins TRBV13 to TRBJ2-2; D remains unclear. The CDR3 sequence is 16 residues long. Germline V gene data show CDR1 as PRHDT and CDR2 as FYEKMQ (reference sequence). Trimming cost V 2 bases and J 1 base, with 11 bases left between them. The CDR3 sequence is CASSLPSSLNTGELFF. CDR3 bases: TGTGCCAGCAGCTTACCGAGTAGCTTGAACACCGGGGAGCTGTTTTTT.

Points on this clonotype: This may stem from a read error, because a much larger clone lies one nucleotide away. The chain employs TRBV7-6 and TRBJ2-2; 9 bases agree with TRBD1. Germline V gene sequence: CDR1 SGHVS, CDR2 FNYEAQ. The CDR3 is 17 residues long. The CDR3 DNA reads TGTGTCAGCAGCTTATACAGGGGGCGGTCGGGCACCGGGGAGCTGTTTTTT. Its translation is CVSSLYRGRSGTGELFF.

This clonotype has only one observation. The V gene is TRBV7-2, the J gene TRBJ2-7; D possibly corresponds to TRBD2 (5 bases). The germline V and J ends were trimmed by 5 bases and 4 bases, with 27 bases remaining between them. Germline CDR1 is SGHTA and CDR2 is FQGNSA. The length of the CDR3 is 18 residues. The CDR3 region has the DNA TGTGCCAGCAGCCCCACCCCCCTAATATTATCGGGCGGGTACGAGCAGTACTTC. Translated: CASSPTPLILSGGYEQYF.

The V gene is TRBV6-2 or TRBV6-3, the J gene TRBJ2-2; a possible D gene is TRBD1 (8 bases). The V gene's germline CDR1 is MNHEY and CDR2 SVGEGT. V was cut by 4 bases and J by 6 bases, with 18 bases left in between. The length of the CDR3 is 16 residues. The chain's CDR3 is CASSSWTGRGAGELFF. The CDR3 DNA is TGTGCCAGCAGTTCATGGACAGGGAGGGGTGCCGGGGAGCTGTTTTTT.

This clonotype was seen many times. V gene TRBV7-2 combines with J gene TRBJ1-2; 8 bases align to TRBD1. Germline V gene lookup returns CDR1 SGHTA and CDR2 FQGNSA. The CDR3 covers 15 residues. With V trimmed by 0 bases and J by 1 base, 1 base remained unmatched. CDR3 in amino acids: CASSLARGRNYGYTF. Written as DNA, the CDR3 is TGTGCCAGCAGCTTAGCCAGGGGGCGTAACTATGGCTACACCTTC.

This clonotype was detected a few times. The chain links TRBV20-1 to TRBJ1-1; D ambiguous. V shed 1 base and J shed 0 bases, with 6 bases lying between them. The CDR3 is 13 residues long. Looked up from germline, CDR1 is DFQATT and CDR2 is SNEGSKA (reference sequence). CDR3 DNA: TGCAGTGCTAGAGTAGCCCTGAACACTGAAGCTTTCTTT. Protein product: CSARVALNTEAFF.

This chain uses TRBV28 with TRBJ1-5, with 7 bases matching TRBD1. Per the germline V gene, CDR1 is MDHEN and CDR2 is SYDVKM. This CDR3 has 16 amino acids. After removal of 2 bases from V and 5 bases from J, the junction contained 9 bases not matched to a gene. DNA for the CDR3: TGTGCCAGCAGTTTACCCTCGACAGGGAGCCATCAGCCCCAGCATTTT. Translation: CASSLPSTGSHQPQHF.

In its sample, this clonotype was seen a few times. This chain connects TRBV4-1 to TRBJ2-1; perhaps TRBD2 as D (6 bases). V dropped 3 bases and J dropped 8 bases, with 17 bases sitting between them. Germline V CDR1 and CDR2: MGHRA, YSYEKL. This CDR3 is 15 amino acids long. CDR3: CASSHLGLPRDEQFF. In DNA, the CDR3 is TGCGCCAGCAGCCATCTGGGACTCCCGCGGGATGAGCAGTTCTTC.

This clonotype appeared a few times. This sequence joins TRBV3-1 and TRBJ2-3, with a possible D match to TRBD2 (6 bases). The V and J ends lost 2 bases and 1 base respectively, with 10 bases between them. The length of the CDR3 is 15 residues. Looked up from germline, CDR1 is LGHDT and CDR2 is YNNKEL (reference sequence). The chain's CDR3 is CASSQLPGGTDTQYF. CDR3 nucleotide sequence: TGTGCCAGCAGCCAACTTCCGGGGGGCACAGATACGCAGTATTTT.

This clonotype has only a few counts. The genes are TRBV20-1 and TRBJ1-6; perhaps TRBD1 as D (5 bases). The CDR3 is made up of 15 amino acids. Germline CDR1 reads DFQATT; CDR2 reads SNEGSKA (reference sequence). Trimming removed 0 bases from V and 6 bases from J, with 12 bases in between. The CDR3 spells CSARDRGLRNSPLHF. In DNA form, the CDR3 reads TGCAGTGCTAGAGATAGGGGTTTACGTAATTCACCCCTCCACTTT.

This clonotype was picked up a small number of times. The chain joins TRBV7-2 to TRBJ2-5; 8 bases are shared with TRBD1. The J segment lost 6 bases and the V segment lost 4 bases, leaving 10 bases of the junction unmatched. The CDR3 runs 15 residues. The germline V gene encodes CDR1 SGHTA and CDR2 FQGNSA. Here the CDR3 DNA reads TGTGCCAGCAGCTCCAGACAGGGGCCGGAACAGACCCAGTACTTC. Protein sequence: CASSSRQGPEQTQYF.

This clonotype was found many times. The chain employs TRBV29-1 and TRBJ1-4; D is perhaps TRBD1 (6 bases). From germline, CDR1 is SQVTM and CDR2 ANQGSEA. CDR3 length equals 13 residues. Trimming took 2 bases from V and 5 from J, leaving 9 bases between them. Here the CDR3 DNA reads TGCAGCGTTGAAAGGGGGAAGAATGAAAAACTGTTTTTT. Translation gives CSVERGKNEKLFF.

CDR3 region: CASSPAKARGRGYNEQFF. For the CDR3, the DNA is TGTGCCAGCAGCCCAGCAAAAGCCCGAGGGAGGGGGTACAATGAGCAGTTCTTC. The gene calls are TRBV14 and TRBJ2-1; D may be TRBD2 (7 bases). Germline assignment: CDR1 SGHDN and CDR2 FVKESK. The CDR3 consists of 18 residues. V was pared by 4 bases and J by 4 bases, with 23 bases between.